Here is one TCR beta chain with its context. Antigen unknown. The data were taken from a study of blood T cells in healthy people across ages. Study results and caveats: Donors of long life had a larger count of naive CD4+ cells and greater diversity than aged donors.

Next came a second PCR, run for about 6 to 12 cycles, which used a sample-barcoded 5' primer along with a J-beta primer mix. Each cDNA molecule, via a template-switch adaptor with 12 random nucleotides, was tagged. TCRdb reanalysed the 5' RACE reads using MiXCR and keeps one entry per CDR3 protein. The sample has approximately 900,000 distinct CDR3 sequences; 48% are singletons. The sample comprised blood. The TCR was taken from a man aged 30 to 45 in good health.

CDR3 residues: CASSPGQGDQETQYF. CDR3 sequence (DNA): TGTGCCAGCTCACCCGGACAGGGGGACCAAGAGACCCAGTACTTC. The chain employs TRBV18 and TRBJ2-5, with 10 bases matching TRBD1. Germline V gene data show CDR1 as KGHSH and CDR2 as LQKENI. V lost 3 bases to trimming and J lost 0 bases; unmatched junction nucleotides: 1. The CDR3 is made up of 15 amino acids. Full variable domain (missing parts from reference TRBV18 and TRBJ2-5): NAGVMQNPRHLVRRRGQEARLRCSPMKGHSHVYWYRQLPEEGLKFMVYLQKENIIDESGMPKERFSAEFPKEGPSILRIQQVVRGDSAAYFCASSPGQGDQETQYFGPGTRLLVL.